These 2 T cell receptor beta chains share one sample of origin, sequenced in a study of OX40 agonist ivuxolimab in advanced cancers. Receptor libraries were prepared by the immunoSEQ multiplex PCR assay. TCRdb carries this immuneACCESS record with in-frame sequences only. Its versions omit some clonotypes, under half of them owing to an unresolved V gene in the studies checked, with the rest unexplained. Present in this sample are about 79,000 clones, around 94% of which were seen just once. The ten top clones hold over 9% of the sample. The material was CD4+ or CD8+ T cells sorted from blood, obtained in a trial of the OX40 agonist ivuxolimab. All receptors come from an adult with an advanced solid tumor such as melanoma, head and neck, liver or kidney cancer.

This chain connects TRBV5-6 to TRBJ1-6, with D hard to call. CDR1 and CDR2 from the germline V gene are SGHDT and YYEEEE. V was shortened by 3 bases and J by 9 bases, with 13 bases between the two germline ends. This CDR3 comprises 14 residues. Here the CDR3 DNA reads TGTGCCAGCAGCTGGGAGGGAGGCAGTTCACCCCTCCACTTT. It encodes CASSWEGGSSPLHF. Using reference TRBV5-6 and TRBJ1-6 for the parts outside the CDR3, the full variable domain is DAGVTQSPTHLIKTRGQQVTLRCSPKSGHDTVSWYQQALGQGPQFIFQYYEEEERQRGNFPDRFSGHQFPNYSSELNVNALLLGDSALYLCASSWEGGSSPLHFGNGTRLTVT.

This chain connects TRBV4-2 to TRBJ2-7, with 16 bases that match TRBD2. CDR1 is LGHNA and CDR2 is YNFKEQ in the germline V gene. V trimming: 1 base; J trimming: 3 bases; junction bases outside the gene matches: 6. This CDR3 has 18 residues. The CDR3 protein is CASSQATGLAGGVYEQYF. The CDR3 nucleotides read TGTGCCAGCAGCCAAGCGACGGGACTAGCGGGAGGGGTCTACGAGCAGTACTTC.